This T cell receptor (beta chain) is from a study of blood T cell repertoires in COVID-19. The germline CDR1 and CDR2 sequences are LGHDT and YNNKEL (reference sequence). The CDR3 is 13 residues long. With 8 bases removed from V and 7 bases from J, the gap between germline ends came to 16 bases. Produced via immunoSEQ multiplex PCR; TCRdb's table is partial and in-frame only. The sample has some 54,000 clones, about four fifths seen once. The sequenced sample consisted of peripheral blood. The chain is built from TRBV3-1 (or the pseudogene TRBV3-2) and TRBJ2-3, with unresolved D. This sequence originates from a man in his 70s with active COVID-19. The CDR3 spells CASSLTEKHTQYF. The CDR3 nucleotides are TGTGCCAGCTCACTTACTGAAAAGCATACGCAGTATTTT.